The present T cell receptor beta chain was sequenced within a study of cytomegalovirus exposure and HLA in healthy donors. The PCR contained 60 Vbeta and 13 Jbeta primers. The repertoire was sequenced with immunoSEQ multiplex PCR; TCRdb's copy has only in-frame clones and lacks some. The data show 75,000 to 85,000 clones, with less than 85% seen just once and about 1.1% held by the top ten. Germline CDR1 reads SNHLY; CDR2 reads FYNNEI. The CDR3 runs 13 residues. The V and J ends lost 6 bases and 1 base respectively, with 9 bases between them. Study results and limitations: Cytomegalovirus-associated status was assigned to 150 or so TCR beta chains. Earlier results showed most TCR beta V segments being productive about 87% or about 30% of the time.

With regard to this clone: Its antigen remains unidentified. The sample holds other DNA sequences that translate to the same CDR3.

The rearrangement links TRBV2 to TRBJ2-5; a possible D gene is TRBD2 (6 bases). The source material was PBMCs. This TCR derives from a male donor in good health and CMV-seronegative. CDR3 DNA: TGTGCCAGCAGCCGGGACTCCCAAGAGACCCAGTACTTC. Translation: CASSRDSQETQYF.